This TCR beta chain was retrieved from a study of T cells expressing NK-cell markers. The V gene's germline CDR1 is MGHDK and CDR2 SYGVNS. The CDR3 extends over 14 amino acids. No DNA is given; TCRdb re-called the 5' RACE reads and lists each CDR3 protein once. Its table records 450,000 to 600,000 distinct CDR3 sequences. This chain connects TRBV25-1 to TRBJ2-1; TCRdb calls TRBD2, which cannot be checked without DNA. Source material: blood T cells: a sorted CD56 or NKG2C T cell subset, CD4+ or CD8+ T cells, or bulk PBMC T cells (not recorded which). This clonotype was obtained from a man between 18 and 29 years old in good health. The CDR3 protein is CASSELGLGNEQFF. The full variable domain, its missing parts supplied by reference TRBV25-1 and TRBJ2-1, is EADIYQTPRYLVIGTGKKITLECSQTMGHDKMYWYQQDPGMELHLIHYSYGVNSTEKGDLSSESTVSRIRTEHFPLTLESARPSHTSQYLCASSELGLGNEQFFGPGTRLTVL.